One T cell receptor beta chain is described in this entry. With random hexamers, about 0.45 to 1 ug RNA was reverse transcribed. Across 54 Vbeta and 13 Jbeta, TCR beta CDR3 was amplified with immunoSEQ multiplex PCR. TCRdb ran MiXCR on the immunoSEQ multiplex PCR reads and lists one entry per CDR3 protein. The profile covers roughly 150,000 distinct CDR3 sequences, with almost 96% appearing a single time and 0.065% to 0.095% taken by the ten largest. This specimen belongs to a study of CD8 T cells in Susac syndrome. Turning to the study itself: Treatment status at blood draw for the Susac syndrome patients was therapy-naive, corticosteroids, or intravenous immunoglobulin alone.

This receptor was identified in a human donor with Susac syndrome. The sequenced sample was CD4+ T cells from PBMCs.

The CDR3 DNA reads TGCGCCAGCAGCTTCGGGCAGATTGGTGAAAAACTGTTTTTT. Translation gives CASSFGQIGEKLFF. The chain employs TRBV5-1 and TRBJ1-4, with no clear D. The CDR3 spans 14 residues. Germline V gene data show CDR1 as SGHRS and CDR2 as YFSETQ. Trimming removed 2 bases from V and 7 bases from J, with 12 bases in between.